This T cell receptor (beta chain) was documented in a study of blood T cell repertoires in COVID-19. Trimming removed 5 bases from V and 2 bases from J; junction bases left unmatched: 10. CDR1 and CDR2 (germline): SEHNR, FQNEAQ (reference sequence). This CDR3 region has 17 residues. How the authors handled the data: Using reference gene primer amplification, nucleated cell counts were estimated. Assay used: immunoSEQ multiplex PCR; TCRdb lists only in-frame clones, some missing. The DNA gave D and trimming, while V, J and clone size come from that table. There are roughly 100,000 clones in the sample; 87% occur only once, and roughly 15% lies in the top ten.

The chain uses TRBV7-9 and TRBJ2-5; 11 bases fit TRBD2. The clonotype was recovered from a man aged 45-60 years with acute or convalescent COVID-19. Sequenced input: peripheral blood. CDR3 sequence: CASSPGGLAGGQETQYF. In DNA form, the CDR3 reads TGTGCCAGCAGCCCTGGGGGGCTAGCGGGAGGACAAGAGACCCAGTACTTC.